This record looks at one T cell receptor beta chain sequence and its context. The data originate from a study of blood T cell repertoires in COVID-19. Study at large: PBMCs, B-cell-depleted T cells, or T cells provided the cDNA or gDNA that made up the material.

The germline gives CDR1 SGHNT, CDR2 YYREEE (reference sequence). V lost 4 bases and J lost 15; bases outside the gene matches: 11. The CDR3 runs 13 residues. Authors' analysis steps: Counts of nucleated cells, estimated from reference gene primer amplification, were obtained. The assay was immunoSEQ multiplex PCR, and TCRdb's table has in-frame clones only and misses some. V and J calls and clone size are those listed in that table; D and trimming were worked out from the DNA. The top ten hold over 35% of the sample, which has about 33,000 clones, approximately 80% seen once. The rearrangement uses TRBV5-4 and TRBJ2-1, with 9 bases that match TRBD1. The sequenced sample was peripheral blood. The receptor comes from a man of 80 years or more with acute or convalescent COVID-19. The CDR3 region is CASSPGQGSVLFF. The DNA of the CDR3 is TGTGCCAGCAGCCCGGGACAGGGTAGTGTTCTGTTCTTC. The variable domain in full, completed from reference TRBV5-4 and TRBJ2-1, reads ETGVTQSPTHLIKTRGQQVTLRCSSQSGHNTVSWYQQALGQGPQFIFQYYREEENGRGNFPPRFSGLQFPNYSSELNVNALELDDSALYLCASSPGQGSVLFFGPGTRLTVL.